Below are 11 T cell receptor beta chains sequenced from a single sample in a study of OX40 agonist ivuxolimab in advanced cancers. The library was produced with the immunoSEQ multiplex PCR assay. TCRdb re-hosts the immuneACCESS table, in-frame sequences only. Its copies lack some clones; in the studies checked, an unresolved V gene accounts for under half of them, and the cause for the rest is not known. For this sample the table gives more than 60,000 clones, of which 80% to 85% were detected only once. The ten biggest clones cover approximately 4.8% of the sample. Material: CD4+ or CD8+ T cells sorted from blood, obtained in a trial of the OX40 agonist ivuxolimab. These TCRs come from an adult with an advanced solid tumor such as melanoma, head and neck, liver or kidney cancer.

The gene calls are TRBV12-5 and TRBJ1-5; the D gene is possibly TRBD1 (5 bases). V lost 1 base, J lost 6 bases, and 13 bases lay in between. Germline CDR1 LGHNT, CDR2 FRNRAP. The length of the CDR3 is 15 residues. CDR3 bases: TGTGCTAGTGGTTTGGAAGCAGGGCGTTTTCAGCCCCAGCATTTT. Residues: CASGLEAGRFQPQHF.

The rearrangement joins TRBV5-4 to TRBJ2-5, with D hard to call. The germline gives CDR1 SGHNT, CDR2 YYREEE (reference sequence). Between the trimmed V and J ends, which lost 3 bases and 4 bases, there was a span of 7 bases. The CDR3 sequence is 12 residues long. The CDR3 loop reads CASSSPRETQYF. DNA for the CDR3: TGTGCCAGCAGCTCCCCCCGAGAGACCCAGTACTTC.

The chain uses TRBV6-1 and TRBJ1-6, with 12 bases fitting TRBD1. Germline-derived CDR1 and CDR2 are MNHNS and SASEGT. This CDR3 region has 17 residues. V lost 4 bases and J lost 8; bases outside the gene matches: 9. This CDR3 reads CASSASGTGGGHSPLHF. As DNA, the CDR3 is TGTGCCAGCAGTGCCTCCGGGACAGGGGGCGGGCATTCACCCCTCCACTTT.

The CDR3 sequence: CASSIRDRVTGELFF. The CDR3 coding sequence is TGTGCCAGTAGTATTAGGGACAGGGTTACCGGGGAGCTGTTTTTT. The V and J genes are TRBV19 and TRBJ2-2, with TRBD1 matching 9 bases. The germline V gene has CDR1 LNHDA and CDR2 SQIVND (reference sequence). CDR3 length equals 15 residues. V shed 3 bases, J shed 5 bases, and the junction held 4 bases outside the gene matches.

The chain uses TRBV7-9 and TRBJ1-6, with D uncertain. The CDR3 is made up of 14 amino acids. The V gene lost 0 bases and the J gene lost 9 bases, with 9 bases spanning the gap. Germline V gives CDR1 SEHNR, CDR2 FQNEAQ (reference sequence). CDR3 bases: TGTGCCAGCAGCTTAGCCTCGGCCTTTTCACCCCTCCACTTT. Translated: CASSLASAFSPLHF.

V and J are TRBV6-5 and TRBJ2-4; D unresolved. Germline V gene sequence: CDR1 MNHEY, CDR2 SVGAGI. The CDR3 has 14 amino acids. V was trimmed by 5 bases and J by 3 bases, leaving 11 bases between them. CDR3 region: CASSHPLDKNIQYF. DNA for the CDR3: TGTGCCAGCAGTCACCCCTTAGACAAAAACATTCAGTACTTC.

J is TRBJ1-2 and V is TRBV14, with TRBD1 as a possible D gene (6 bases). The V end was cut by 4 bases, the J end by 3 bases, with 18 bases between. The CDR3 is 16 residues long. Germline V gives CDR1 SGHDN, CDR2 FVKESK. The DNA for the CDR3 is TGTGCCAGCAGCCTTGGTAGCGCGGGGGCTCACTATGGCTACACCTTC. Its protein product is CASSLGSAGAHYGYTF.

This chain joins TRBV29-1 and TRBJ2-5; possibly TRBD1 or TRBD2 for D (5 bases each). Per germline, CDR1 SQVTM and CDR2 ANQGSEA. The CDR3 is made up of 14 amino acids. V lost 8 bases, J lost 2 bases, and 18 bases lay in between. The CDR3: CSHQGSGRQETQYF. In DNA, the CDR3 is TGCAGCCACCAGGGAAGCGGACGGCAAGAGACCCAGTACTTC.

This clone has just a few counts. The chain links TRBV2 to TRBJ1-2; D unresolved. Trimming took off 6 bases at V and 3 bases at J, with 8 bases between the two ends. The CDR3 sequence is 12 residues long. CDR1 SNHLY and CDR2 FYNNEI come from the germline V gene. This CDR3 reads CASSLSDYGYTF. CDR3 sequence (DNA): TGTGCCAGCAGCCTATCTGACTATGGCTACACCTTC. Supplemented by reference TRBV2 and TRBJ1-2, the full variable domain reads EPEVTQTPSHQVTQMGQEVILRCVPISNHLYFYWYRQILGQKVEFLVSFYNNEISEKSEIFDDQFSVERPDGSNFTLKIRSTKLEDSAMYFCASSLSDYGYTFGSGTRLTVV.

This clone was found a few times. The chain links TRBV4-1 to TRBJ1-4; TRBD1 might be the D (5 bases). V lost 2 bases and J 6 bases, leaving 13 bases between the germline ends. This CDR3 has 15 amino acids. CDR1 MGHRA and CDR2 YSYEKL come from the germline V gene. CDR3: CASSQLWQGDEKLFF. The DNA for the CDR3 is TGCGCCAGCAGCCAATTGTGGCAGGGAGATGAAAAACTGTTTTTT.

CDR3 loop: CASSLGTSTNYGYTF. The CDR3 DNA reads as TGCGCCAGCAGCTTAGGGACTTCCACGAACTATGGCTACACCTTC. V and J are TRBV5-1 and TRBJ1-2; possible D gene TRBD1, 5 bases. The CDR3 covers 15 residues. CDR1 is SGHRS and CDR2 is YFSETQ in the germline V gene. Trimming stripped 2 bases from V and 2 bases from J, with 13 bases between.